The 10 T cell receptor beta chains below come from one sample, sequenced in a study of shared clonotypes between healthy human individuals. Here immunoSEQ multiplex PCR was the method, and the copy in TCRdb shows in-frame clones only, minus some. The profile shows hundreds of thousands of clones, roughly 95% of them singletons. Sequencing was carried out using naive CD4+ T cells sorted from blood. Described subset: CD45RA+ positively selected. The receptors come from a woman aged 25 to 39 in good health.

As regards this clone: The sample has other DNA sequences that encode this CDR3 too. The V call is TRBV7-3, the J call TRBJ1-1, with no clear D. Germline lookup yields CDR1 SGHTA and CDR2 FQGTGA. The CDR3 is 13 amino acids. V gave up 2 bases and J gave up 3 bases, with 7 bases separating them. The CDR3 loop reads CASSLGSDTEAFF. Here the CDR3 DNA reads TGTGCCAGCAGCTTAGGCAGCGACACTGAAGCTTTCTTT.

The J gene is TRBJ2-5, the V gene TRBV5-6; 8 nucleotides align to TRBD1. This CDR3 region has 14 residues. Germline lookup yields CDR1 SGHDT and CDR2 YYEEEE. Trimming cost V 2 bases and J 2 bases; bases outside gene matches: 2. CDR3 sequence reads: CASSFQGAQETQYF. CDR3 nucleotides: TGTGCCAGCAGCTTTCAGGGGGCACAAGAGACCCAGTACTTC.

CDR3 in amino acids: CASSLPPQIGSEKLFF. In DNA, the CDR3 is TGTGCCAGCAGCCTACCCCCACAGATCGGGAGTGAAAAACTGTTTTTT. This sequence joins TRBV28 and TRBJ1-4; D is ambiguous. V was pared by 6 bases and J by 7 bases, with 21 bases between. CDR1 is MDHEN, CDR2 SYDVKM, per germline. The CDR3 loop spans 16 amino acids.

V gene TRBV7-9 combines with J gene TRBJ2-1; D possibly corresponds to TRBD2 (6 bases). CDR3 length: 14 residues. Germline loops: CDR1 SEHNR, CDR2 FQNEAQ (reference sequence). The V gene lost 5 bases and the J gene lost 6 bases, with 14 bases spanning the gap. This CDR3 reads CASSMRLDVNEQFF. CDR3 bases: TGTGCCAGCAGCATGAGACTAGACGTCAATGAGCAGTTCTTC.

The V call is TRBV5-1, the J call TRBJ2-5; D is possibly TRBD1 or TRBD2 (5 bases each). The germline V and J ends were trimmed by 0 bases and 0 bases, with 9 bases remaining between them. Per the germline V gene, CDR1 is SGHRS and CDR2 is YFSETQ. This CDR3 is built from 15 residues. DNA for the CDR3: TGCGCCAGCAGCTTGGCGGGACCGTACCAAGAGACCCAGTACTTC. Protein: CASSLAGPYQETQYF.

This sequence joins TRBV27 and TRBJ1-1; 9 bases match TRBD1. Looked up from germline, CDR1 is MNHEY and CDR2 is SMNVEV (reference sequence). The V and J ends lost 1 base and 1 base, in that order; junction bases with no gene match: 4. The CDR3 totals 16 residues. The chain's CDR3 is CASSLFTGGSNTEAFF. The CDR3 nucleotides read TGTGCCAGCAGTTTATTTACAGGGGGCTCGAACACTGAAGCTTTCTTT.

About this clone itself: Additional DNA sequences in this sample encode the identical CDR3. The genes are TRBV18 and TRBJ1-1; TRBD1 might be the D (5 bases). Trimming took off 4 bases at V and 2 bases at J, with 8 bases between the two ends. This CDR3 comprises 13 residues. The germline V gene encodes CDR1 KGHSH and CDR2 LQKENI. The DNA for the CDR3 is TGTGCCAGCTCACTACAGGTAAACACTGAAGCTTTCTTT. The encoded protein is CASSLQVNTEAFF.

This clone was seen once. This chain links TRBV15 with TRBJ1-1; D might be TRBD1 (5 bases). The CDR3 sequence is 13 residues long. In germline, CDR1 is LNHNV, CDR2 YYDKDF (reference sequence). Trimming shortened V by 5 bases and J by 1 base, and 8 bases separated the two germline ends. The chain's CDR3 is CATSVGQNTEAFF. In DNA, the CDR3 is TGTGCCACCAGCGTAGGACAGAACACTGAAGCTTTCTTT.

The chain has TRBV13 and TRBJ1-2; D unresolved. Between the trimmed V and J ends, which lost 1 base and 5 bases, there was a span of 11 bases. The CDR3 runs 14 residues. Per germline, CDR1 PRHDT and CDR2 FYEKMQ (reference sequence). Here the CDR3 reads CASSLASLGYGYTF. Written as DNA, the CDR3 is TGTGCCAGCAGCTTAGCCAGCCTTGGGTATGGCTACACCTTC.

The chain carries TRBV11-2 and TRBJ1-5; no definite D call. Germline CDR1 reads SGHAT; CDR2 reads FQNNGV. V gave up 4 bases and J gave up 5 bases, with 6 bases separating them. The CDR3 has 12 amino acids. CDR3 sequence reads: CASSSRDQPQHF. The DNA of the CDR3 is TGTGCCAGCAGCTCTCGGGATCAGCCCCAGCATTTT.